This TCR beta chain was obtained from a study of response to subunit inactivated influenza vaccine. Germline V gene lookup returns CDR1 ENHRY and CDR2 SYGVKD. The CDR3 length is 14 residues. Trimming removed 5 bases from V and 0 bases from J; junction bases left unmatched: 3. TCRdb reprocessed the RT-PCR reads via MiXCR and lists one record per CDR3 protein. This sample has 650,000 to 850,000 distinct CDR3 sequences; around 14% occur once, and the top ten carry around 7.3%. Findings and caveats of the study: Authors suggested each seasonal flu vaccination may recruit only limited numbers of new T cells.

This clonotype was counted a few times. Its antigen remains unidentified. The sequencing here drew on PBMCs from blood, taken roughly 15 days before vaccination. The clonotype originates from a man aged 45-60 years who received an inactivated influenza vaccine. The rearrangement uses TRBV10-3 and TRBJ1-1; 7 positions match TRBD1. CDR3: CAISKDRLNTEAFF. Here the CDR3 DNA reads TGTGCCATCAGTAAGGACAGGTTGAACACTGAAGCTTTCTTT.